This is a list of T cell receptor beta chains from one sample in a study of human T cells and chemical hapten exposure. TCRdb analysed the RACE reads with MiXCR anew, one entry per CDR3 protein. The data show about 82,000 distinct CDR3 sequences, 6.6% seen once. The sample consisted of whole blood, taken in connection with sensitization to the hapten diphenylcyclopropenone (DPC). These receptors were taken from a woman between 25 and 40 years old with alopecia areata. Some clones in this sample may be carry-over from other donors' samples. CDR3s include the opening cysteine and the closing phenylalanine or tryptophan. A D gene is named only where the DNA matches it firmly. Where a row states a size, it is once, few, many or the class of an expanded clone; other rows omit it.

cdr3_aa: CASSQGGRGTEAFF
cdr3_nt: TGTGCCAGCAGCCAAGGTGGCAGGGGCACTGAAGCTTTCTTT
v_call: TRBV3-1
clone_size: many
d_call: .
j_call: TRBJ1-1

cdr3_aa: CASSLKGHAGELFF
cdr3_nt: TGTGCCAGCAGTTTAAAGGGTCACGCCGGGGAGCTGTTTTTT
v_call: TRBV12-3/TRBV12-4
clone_size: few
d_call: .
j_call: TRBJ2-2

cdr3_aa: CASSQTLARYRGHEQYF
cdr3_nt: TGTGCCAGCAGCCAGACGTTGGCTCGGTACAGGGGGCACGAGCAGTACTTC
v_call: TRBV7-9
clone_size: few
d_call: TRBD1
j_call: TRBJ2-7

cdr3_aa: CAIRETSGGSLEQYF
cdr3_nt: TGTGCCATCAGGGAGACTAGCGGGGGGTCCCTTGAGCAGTACTTC
v_call: TRBV10-3
clone_size: many
d_call: TRBD2
j_call: TRBJ2-7

cdr3_aa: CASSAERGVQETQYF
cdr3_nt: TGTGCCAGCAGCGCTGAGCGGGGGGTTCAAGAGACCCAGTACTTC
v_call: TRBV5-6
clone_size: .
d_call: TRBD2
j_call: TRBJ2-5

cdr3_aa: CASSFGVDTQYF
cdr3_nt: TGTGCCAGCAGCTTCGGCGTAGATACGCAGTATTTT
v_call: TRBV7-8
clone_size: .
d_call: .
j_call: TRBJ2-3

cdr3_aa: CAIGAFQGDTEAFF
cdr3_nt: TGTGCCATCGGCGCGTTTCAGGGAGACACTGAAGCTTTCTTT
v_call: TRBV10-3
clone_size: .
d_call: .
j_call: TRBJ1-1

cdr3_aa: CASSQPGLAGGPGSTDTQYF
cdr3_nt: TGTGCCAGCAGCCAACCCGGACTAGCGGGGGGGCCCGGAAGCACAGATACGCAGTATTTT
v_call: TRBV7-9
clone_size: many
d_call: TRBD2
j_call: TRBJ2-3

cdr3_aa: CSANGQGVANSPLHF
cdr3_nt: TGCAGTGCTAACGGACAGGGGGTAGCTAATTCACCCCTCCACTTT
v_call: TRBV20-1
clone_size: .
d_call: TRBD1
j_call: TRBJ1-6

cdr3_aa: CASSPGEGEAFF
cdr3_nt: TGTGCCAGCTCACCAGGGGAGGGTGAAGCTTTCTTT
v_call: TRBV18
clone_size: many
d_call: .
j_call: TRBJ1-1

cdr3_aa: CASSEIGFRSEKLFF
cdr3_nt: TGTGCCAGCAGTGAAATAGGGTTTCGGAGTGAAAAACTGTTTTTT
v_call: TRBV2
clone_size: .
d_call: .
j_call: TRBJ1-4

cdr3_aa: CASSYFSGQGSSPLHF
cdr3_nt: TGTGCCAGCAGTTACTTTTCGGGACAGGGTTCCTCACCCCTCCACTTT
v_call: TRBV6-2/TRBV6-3
clone_size: .
d_call: TRBD1
j_call: TRBJ1-6

cdr3_aa: CASTGGTEAFF
cdr3_nt: TGTGCCAGCACGGGTGGCACTGAAGCTTTCTTT
v_call: TRBV11-2
clone_size: .
d_call: .
j_call: TRBJ1-1

cdr3_aa: CASRLAGNYNEQFF
cdr3_nt: TGTGCCAGCAGACTAGCGGGGAACTACAATGAGCAGTTCTTC
v_call: TRBV2
clone_size: .
d_call: TRBD2
j_call: TRBJ2-1

cdr3_aa: CAGSLDGQNTEAFF
cdr3_nt: TGTGCCGGCAGTTTGGACGGCCAGAACACTGAAGCTTTCTTT
v_call: TRBV2
clone_size: .
d_call: .
j_call: TRBJ1-1

cdr3_aa: CASSLAVQDGRVSPLHF
cdr3_nt: TGTGCCAGCAGCTTAGCGGTTCAGGATGGGAGGGTTTCACCCCTCCACTTT
v_call: TRBV7-2
clone_size: few
d_call: .
j_call: TRBJ1-6

cdr3_aa: CAWKKNRGSNTGELFF
cdr3_nt: TGTGCCTGGAAAAAAAACAGGGGCTCGAACACCGGGGAGCTGTTTTTT
v_call: TRBV30
clone_size: few
d_call: TRBD1
j_call: TRBJ2-2

cdr3_aa: CASRDSLNQPQHF
cdr3_nt: TGTGCCAGCCGCGACAGTTTAAATCAGCCCCAGCATTTT
v_call: TRBV18
clone_size: many
d_call: .
j_call: TRBJ1-5

cdr3_aa: CASSYSGREAYNSPLHF
cdr3_nt: TGTGCCAGCAGTTACTCGGGCAGGGAGGCCTATAATTCACCCCTCCACTTT
v_call: TRBV6-5
clone_size: .
d_call: .
j_call: TRBJ1-6

cdr3_aa: CASSQHRDTEAFF
cdr3_nt: TGTGCCAGCTCCCAACACCGGGACACTGAAGCTTTCTTT
v_call: TRBV18
clone_size: .
d_call: .
j_call: TRBJ1-1

cdr3_aa: CSAEGEGAKNIQYF
cdr3_nt: TGCAGTGCCGAGGGGGAAGGGGCCAAAAACATTCAGTACTTC
v_call: TRBV20-1
clone_size: .
d_call: .
j_call: TRBJ2-4

cdr3_aa: CSVERTMGADTQYF
cdr3_nt: TGCAGCGTTGAACGGACCATGGGGGCAGATACGCAGTATTTT
v_call: TRBV29-1
clone_size: many
d_call: .
j_call: TRBJ2-3

cdr3_aa: CAWRPWDRRNTEAFF
cdr3_nt: TGTGCCTGGAGACCATGGGACAGGAGGAACACTGAAGCTTTCTTT
v_call: TRBV30
clone_size: .
d_call: TRBD1
j_call: TRBJ1-1

cdr3_aa: CASSFGLGISNQPQHF
cdr3_nt: TGTGCCAGCAGCTTCGGTTTAGGGATAAGCAATCAGCCCCAGCATTTT
v_call: TRBV7-9
clone_size: few
d_call: .
j_call: TRBJ1-5

cdr3_aa: CASSQVRIGELFF
cdr3_nt: TGTGCCAGCAGCCAAGTTAGGATCGGGGAGCTGTTTTTT
v_call: TRBV14
clone_size: many
d_call: .
j_call: TRBJ2-2

cdr3_aa: CSARDYKNTGELFF
cdr3_nt: TGCAGTGCTAGAGATTACAAGAACACCGGGGAGCTGTTTTTT
v_call: TRBV20-1
clone_size: many
d_call: .
j_call: TRBJ2-2

cdr3_aa: CASSQDQRGSNTEAFF
cdr3_nt: TGTGCCAGCAGCCAAGATCAGCGGGGCTCGAACACTGAAGCTTTCTTT
v_call: TRBV4-2
clone_size: few
d_call: .
j_call: TRBJ1-1

cdr3_aa: CASSFSTGGYSEAFF
cdr3_nt: TGTGCCAGCAGTTTTTCGACAGGGGGTTACTCTGAAGCTTTCTTT
v_call: TRBV27
clone_size: many
d_call: TRBD1
j_call: TRBJ1-1

cdr3_aa: CASSLVDRTSPYGYTF
cdr3_nt: TGTGCCAGCAGCTTAGTTGACAGAACCTCACCCTATGGCTACACCTTC
v_call: TRBV7-2
clone_size: many
d_call: .
j_call: TRBJ1-2

cdr3_aa: CASSISGTGVGNTIYF
cdr3_nt: TGTGCCAGCAGCATATCCGGGACAGGGGTTGGAAACACCATATATTTT
v_call: TRBV7-6
clone_size: many
d_call: TRBD1
j_call: TRBJ1-3

cdr3_aa: CASSLAPGQGTYEQYF
cdr3_nt: TGCGCCAGCAGCTTGGCCCCGGGACAGGGGACCTACGAGCAGTACTTC
v_call: TRBV5-1
clone_size: .
d_call: TRBD1
j_call: TRBJ2-7

cdr3_aa: CASSLPGGEQYF
cdr3_nt: TGTGCTAGCAGCTTACCCGGGGGAGAGCAGTACTTC
v_call: TRBV7-7
clone_size: many
d_call: .
j_call: TRBJ2-7

cdr3_aa: CSVVRQGDTQYF
cdr3_nt: TGCAGCGTTGTTAGACAGGGAGATACGCAGTATTTT
v_call: TRBV29-1
clone_size: many
d_call: TRBD1
j_call: TRBJ2-3

cdr3_aa: CASSPQARGGTEAFF
cdr3_nt: TGCGCCAGCAGCCCCCAGGCCCGGGGGGGCACTGAAGCTTTCTTT
v_call: TRBV4-1
clone_size: many
d_call: .
j_call: TRBJ1-1

cdr3_aa: CASSIGQAYGYTF
cdr3_nt: TGCGCCAGCAGCATCGGACAGGCCTATGGCTACACCTTC
v_call: TRBV5-1
clone_size: few
d_call: TRBD1
j_call: TRBJ1-2

cdr3_aa: CASRRSDRLYGYTF
cdr3_nt: TGTGCCAGCAGGCGCTCCGACAGGCTCTATGGCTACACCTTC
v_call: TRBV6-5
clone_size: .
d_call: .
j_call: TRBJ1-2

cdr3_aa: CATSRVPGGTGGAYTF
cdr3_nt: TGTGCCACCAGCAGAGTTCCGGGTGGGACAGGGGGCGCCTACACCTTC
v_call: TRBV15
clone_size: many
d_call: TRBD1
j_call: TRBJ1-2

cdr3_aa: CASSPYQSYEQYF
cdr3_nt: TGTGCCAGCAGCCCATATCAGTCATACGAGCAGTACTTC
v_call: TRBV7-8
clone_size: many
d_call: .
j_call: TRBJ2-7

cdr3_aa: CASSQVSSDRAYGYTF
cdr3_nt: TGCGCCAGCAGCCAAGTATCCTCAGACAGGGCCTATGGCTACACCTTC
v_call: TRBV4-1
clone_size: many
d_call: TRBD1
j_call: TRBJ1-2

cdr3_aa: CASTSGAGGAGNSPLHF
cdr3_nt: TGTGCCAGCACCTCCGGGGCAGGGGGCGCCGGGAATTCACCCCTCCACTTT
v_call: TRBV6-6
clone_size: many
d_call: TRBD1
j_call: TRBJ1-6

cdr3_aa: CASSRVGDYEQYF
cdr3_nt: TGTGCCAGCTCACGGGTTGGGGATTACGAGCAGTACTTC
v_call: TRBV18
clone_size: many
d_call: .
j_call: TRBJ2-7

cdr3_aa: CASSGKSGQAGDTQYF
cdr3_nt: TGTGCCAGCTCAGGCAAAAGTGGACAGGCGGGAGATACGCAGTATTTT
v_call: TRBV18
clone_size: many
d_call: TRBD1
j_call: TRBJ2-3

cdr3_aa: CSVQDGGVYEQYF
cdr3_nt: TGCAGCGTCCAGGACGGCGGAGTCTACGAGCAGTACTTC
v_call: TRBV29-1
clone_size: many
d_call: .
j_call: TRBJ2-7

cdr3_aa: CASTQHLRAGGSTDTQYF
cdr3_nt: TGTGCCAGCACCCAACACCTGAGAGCGGGGGGCAGCACAGATACGCAGTATTTT
v_call: TRBV3-1
clone_size: few
d_call: TRBD2
j_call: TRBJ2-3

cdr3_aa: CSAARDTTVTEAFF
cdr3_nt: TGCAGTGCAGCAAGGGACACTACGGTCACTGAAGCTTTCTTT
v_call: TRBV20-1
clone_size: many
d_call: .
j_call: TRBJ1-1